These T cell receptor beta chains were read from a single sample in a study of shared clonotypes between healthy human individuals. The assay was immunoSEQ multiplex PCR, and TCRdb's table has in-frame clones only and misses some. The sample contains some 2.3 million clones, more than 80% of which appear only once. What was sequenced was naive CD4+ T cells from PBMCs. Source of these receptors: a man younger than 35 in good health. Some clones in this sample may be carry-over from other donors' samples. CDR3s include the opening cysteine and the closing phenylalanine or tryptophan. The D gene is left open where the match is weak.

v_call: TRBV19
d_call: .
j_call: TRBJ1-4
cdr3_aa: CASLGHPREKLFF
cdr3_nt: TGTGCCAGTCTGGGACACCCTAGGGAAAAACTGTTTTTT

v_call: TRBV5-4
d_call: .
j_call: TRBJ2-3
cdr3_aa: CASSLGIFTDTQYF
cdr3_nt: TGTGCCAGCAGCTTGGGGATTTTCACAGATACGCAGTATTTT

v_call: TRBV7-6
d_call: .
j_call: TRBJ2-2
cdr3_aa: CASSSAVNTGELFF
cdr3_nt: TGTGCCAGCAGCTCCGCAGTGAACACCGGGGAGCTGTTTTTT

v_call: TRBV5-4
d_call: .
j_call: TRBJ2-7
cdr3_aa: CASSLWPGDHEQYF
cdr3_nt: TGTGCCAGCAGCTTGTGGCCAGGGGACCACGAGCAGTACTTC

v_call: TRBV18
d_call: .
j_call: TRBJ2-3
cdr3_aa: CASSPRLALSTDTQYF
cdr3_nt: TGTGCCAGCTCACCCCGTTTAGCCCTGTCCACAGATACGCAGTATTTT

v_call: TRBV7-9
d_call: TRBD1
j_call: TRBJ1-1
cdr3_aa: CASSPQGDTEAFF
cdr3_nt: TGTGCCAGCAGCCCGCAGGGGGACACTGAAGCTTTCTTT

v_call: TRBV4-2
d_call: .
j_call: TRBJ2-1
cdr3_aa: CASSASGNRLNEQFF
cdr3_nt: TGTGCCAGCAGCGCCTCCGGGAACCGACTAAATGAGCAGTTCTTC

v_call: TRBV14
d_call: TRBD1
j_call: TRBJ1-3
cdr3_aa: CASSHRTGVDTIYF
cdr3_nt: TGTGCCAGCAGCCACCGGACAGGGGTGGACACCATATATTTT

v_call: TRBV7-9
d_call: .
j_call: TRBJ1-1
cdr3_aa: CASSLGAHTEAFF
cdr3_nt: TGTGCCAGCAGCTTAGGGGCTCACACTGAAGCTTTCTTT

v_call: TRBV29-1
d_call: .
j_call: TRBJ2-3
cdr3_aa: CSGRSGSTDTQYF
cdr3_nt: TGCAGTGGACGATCGGGGAGCACAGATACGCAGTATTTT

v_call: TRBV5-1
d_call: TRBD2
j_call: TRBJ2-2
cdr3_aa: CASSARLAGIGTGELFF
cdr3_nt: TGCGCCAGCAGCGCCCGACTAGCGGGAATTGGAACCGGGGAGCTGTTTTTT

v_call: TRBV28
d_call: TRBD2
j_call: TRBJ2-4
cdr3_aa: CASSPTSGSQLNIQYF
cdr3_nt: TGTGCCAGCAGTCCGACTAGCGGGAGTCAATTGAACATTCAGTACTTC

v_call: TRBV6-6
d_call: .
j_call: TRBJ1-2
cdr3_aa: CASSPRDVGYTF
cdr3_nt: TGTGCCAGCAGCCCCAGGGATGTTGGCTACACCTTC

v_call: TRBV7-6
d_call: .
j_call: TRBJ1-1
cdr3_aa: CASSKRGAEAFF
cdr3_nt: TGTGCCAGCAGCAAACGGGGGGCTGAAGCTTTCTTT